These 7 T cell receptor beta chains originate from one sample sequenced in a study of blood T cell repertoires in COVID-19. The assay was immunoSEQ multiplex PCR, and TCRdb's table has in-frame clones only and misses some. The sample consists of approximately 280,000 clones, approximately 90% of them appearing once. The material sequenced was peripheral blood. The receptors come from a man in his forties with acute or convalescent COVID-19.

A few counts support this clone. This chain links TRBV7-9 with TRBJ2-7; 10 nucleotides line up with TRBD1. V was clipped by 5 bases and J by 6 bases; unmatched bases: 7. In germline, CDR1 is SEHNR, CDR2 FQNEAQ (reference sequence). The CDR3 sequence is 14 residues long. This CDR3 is CASSPSGTGAEQYF. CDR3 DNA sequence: TGTGCCAGCAGCCCATCCGGGACAGGGGCCGAGCAGTACTTC.

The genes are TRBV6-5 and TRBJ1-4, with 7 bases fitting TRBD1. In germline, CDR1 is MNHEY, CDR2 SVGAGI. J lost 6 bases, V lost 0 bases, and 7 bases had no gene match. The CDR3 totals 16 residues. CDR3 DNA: TGTGCCAGCAGTTACTCTAGGGCCAGGGGGGATGAAAAACTGTTTTTT. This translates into CASSYSRARGDEKLFF.

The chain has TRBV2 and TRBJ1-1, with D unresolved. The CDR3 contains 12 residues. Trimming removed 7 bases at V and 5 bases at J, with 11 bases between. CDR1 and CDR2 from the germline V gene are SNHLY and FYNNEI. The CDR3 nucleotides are TGTGCCAGCATGAGGGAGAGGACTGAAGCTTTCTTT. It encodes CASMRERTEAFF.

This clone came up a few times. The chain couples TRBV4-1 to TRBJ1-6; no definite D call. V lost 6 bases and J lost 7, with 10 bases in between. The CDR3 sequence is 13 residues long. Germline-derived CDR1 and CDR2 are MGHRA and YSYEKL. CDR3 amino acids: CASSRGANSPLHF. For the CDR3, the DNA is TGCGCCAGCAGTCGGGGAGCGAATTCACCCCTCCACTTT.

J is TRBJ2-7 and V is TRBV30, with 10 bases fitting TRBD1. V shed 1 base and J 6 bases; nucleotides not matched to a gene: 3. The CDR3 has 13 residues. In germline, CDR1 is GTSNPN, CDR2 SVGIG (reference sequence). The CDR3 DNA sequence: TGTGCCTGGAGTGGACAGGGGGCCCTCGAGCAGTACTTC. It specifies CAWSGQGALEQYF.

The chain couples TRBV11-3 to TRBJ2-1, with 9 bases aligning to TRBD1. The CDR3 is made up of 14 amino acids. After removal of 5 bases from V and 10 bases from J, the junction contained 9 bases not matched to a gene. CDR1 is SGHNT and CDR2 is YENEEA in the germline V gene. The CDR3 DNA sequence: TGTGCCAGCAGCCAAGGACAGGGGTCCGGCGAGCAGTTCTTC. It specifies CASSQGQGSGEQFF. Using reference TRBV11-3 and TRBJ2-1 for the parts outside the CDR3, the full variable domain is EAGVVQSPRYKIIEKKQPVAFWCNPISGHNTLYWYLQNLGQGPELLIRYENEEAVDDSQLPKDRFSAERLKGVDSTLKIQPAELGDSAVYLCASSQGQGSGEQFFGPGTRLTVL.

CDR3: CASSLSTGGFGGYTF. CDR3 coding DNA: TGTGCCAGCAGCTTGAGTACAGGGGGGTTTGGTGGCTACACCTTC. The chain carries TRBV5-4 and TRBJ1-2, with TRBD1 identical over 8 bases. The V gene end was trimmed by 1 base and the J gene end by 7 bases; junction bases not matched to a gene: 9. This CDR3 has 15 amino acids. Germline lookup yields CDR1 SGHNT and CDR2 YYREEE (reference sequence).